This is a list of T cell receptor beta chains from one sample in a study of type 1 regulatory T cells. TCRdb used MiXCR to reprocess the reads, holding one entry per CDR3 protein. The sample has around 6,200 distinct CDR3 sequences, around a quarter seen once. No antigen is known for these receptors. Specimen: cultured T cells, either the whole culture or a sorted T cell fraction (not recorded which). Receptor source: a human donor in good health. Each CDR3 is given with its conserved first and last residue. A D gene is named only where the DNA matches it firmly. Not all rows give a size; the values are once, few, many and, for expanded clones, a class.

clone size	V gene	CDR3 length	D gene	J gene	CDR3 protein	CDR3 DNA
many	TRBV20-1	12	NA	TRBJ2-5	CSARGPIETQYF	TGCAGTGCTAGAGGCCCGATTGAGACCCAGTACTTC
medium-sized	TRBV3-1	16	TRBD2	TRBJ2-1	CASSQDRLAAWGRQFF	TGTGCCAGCAGCCAAGATAGGCTAGCGGCCTGGGGGAGGCAGTTCTTC
medium-sized	TRBV20-1	12	NA	TRBJ2-3	CSASSSTDTQYF	TGCAGTGCTAGCAGTAGCACAGATACGCAGTATTTT
few	TRBV13	18	NA	TRBJ2-1	CARSIRVPAGSYINEQFF	TGTGCCAGGAGCATAAGGGTCCCAGCGGGCTCGTATATCAATGAGCAGTTCTTC
medium-sized	TRBV18	15	TRBD1	TRBJ2-1	CASSPGTGAYNEQFF	TGTGCCAGCTCACCCGGGACAGGGGCGTACAATGAGCAGTTCTTC
NA	TRBV20-1	16	NA	TRBJ1-6	CSARDLRPGGNSPLHF	TGCAGTGCTAGAGATTTGAGACCGGGAGGGAATTCACCCCTCCACTTT
many	TRBV24-1	16	NA	TRBJ2-1	CATSDLNRVRENEQFF	TGTGCCACCAGTGATTTAAATCGGGTGAGGGAAAATGAGCAGTTCTTC
medium-sized	TRBV19	12	NA	TRBJ2-5	CAGKGFRETQYF	TGTGCCGGCAAGGGATTTCGGGAGACCCAGTACTTC
NA	TRBV20-1	14	NA	TRBJ2-7	CSAREPGHAYEQYF	TGCAGTGCTAGAGAGCCCGGACATGCCTACGAGCAGTACTTC
medium-sized	TRBV7-6	14	NA	TRBJ2-7	CASSYQDGSYEQYF	TGTGCCAGCAGTTACCAGGACGGATCCTACGAGCAGTACTTC
medium-sized	TRBV7-2	14	TRBD1	TRBJ1-1	CASSSQGGGTEAFF	TGTGCCAGCAGCTCCCAGGGGGGAGGCACTGAAGCTTTCTTT
medium-sized	TRBV4-3	14	NA	TRBJ1-2	CASSQGQAGYGYTF	TGCGCCAGCAGCCAAGGACAGGCAGGCTATGGCTACACCTTC
many	TRBV27	14	TRBD1	TRBJ1-1	CASKLGQGNTEAFF	TGTGCCAGCAAACTAGGACAGGGAAACACTGAAGCTTTCTTT
medium-sized	TRBV5-1	15	TRBD1	TRBJ2-4	CASSLGGGVKNIQYF	TGCGCCAGCAGCTTGGGAGGGGGCGTCAAAAACATTCAGTACTTC
once	TRBV5-6	16	NA	TRBJ2-4	CASGHYRGLAKNIQYF	TGTGCCAGCGGCCATTACCGGGGTCTAGCCAAAAACATTCAGTACTTC
medium-sized	TRBV20-1	15	NA	TRBJ2-1	CSAPPNGGLYNEQFF	TGCAGTGCCCCACCAAATGGCGGCCTCTACAATGAGCAGTTCTTC
medium-sized	TRBV5-6	12	NA	TRBJ2-3	CASSFQADTQYF	TGTGCCAGCAGCTTCCAGGCAGATACGCAGTATTTT
NA	TRBV29-1	14	NA	TRBJ2-1	CSAAAFSSYNEQFF	TGCAGCGCCGCAGCGTTTAGCTCCTACAATGAGCAGTTCTTC
medium-sized	TRBV7-9	14	TRBD2	TRBJ2-7	CASSLDGGGKEQYF	TGTGCCAGCAGCTTAGATGGGGGAGGGAAAGAGCAGTACTTC
medium-sized	TRBV5-1	15	TRBD2	TRBJ2-1	CASSLVPAGGDEQFF	TGCGCCAGCAGCTTGGTTCCAGCGGGAGGCGATGAGCAGTTCTTC
many	TRBV20-1	14	TRBD2	TRBJ2-4	CSADLAGVKNIQYF	TGCAGTGCTGACCTAGCGGGAGTCAAAAACATTCAGTACTTC
many	TRBV5-1	16	TRBD1	TRBJ2-2	CASSLGTGANTGELFF	TGCGCCAGCAGCTTGGGGACAGGGGCGAACACCGGGGAGCTGTTTTTT
NA	TRBV19	15	TRBD1	TRBJ2-1	CASNTGGGRDNEQFF	TGTGCCAGTAATACAGGGGGCGGCAGGGACAATGAGCAGTTCTTC
medium-sized	TRBV7-2	14	TRBD2	TRBJ2-3	CASSLGSAGVAQYF	TGTGCCAGCAGCTTAGGGTCGGCGGGAGTGGCGCAGTATTTT
medium-sized	TRBV9	13	NA	TRBJ1-1	CASRGRVNTEAFF	TGTGCCAGCAGAGGACGGGTCAACACTGAAGCTTTCTTT
NA	TRBV5-1	14	NA	TRBJ1-2	CASSHGGDHYGYTF	TGCGCCAGCAGCCATGGGGGGGACCACTATGGCTACACCTTC
medium-sized	TRBV29-1	13	NA	TRBJ1-2	CSVVVGFWDGYTF	TGCAGCGTTGTCGTCGGCTTCTGGGATGGCTACACCTTC
NA	TRBV12-3/TRBV12-4	14	NA	TRBJ2-7	CASSLVRSSYEQYF	TGTGCCAGCAGTTTAGTGCGTAGCTCTTACGAGCAGTACTTC
medium-sized	TRBV11-1	15	TRBD2	TRBJ2-7	CASSDGLAPSYEQYF	TGTGCCAGCAGTGATGGACTAGCGCCGTCCTACGAGCAGTACTTC
NA	TRBV5-1	15	TRBD1	TRBJ2-7	CASSLIPGQILEQYF	TGCGCCAGCAGTCTTATTCCGGGACAGATCCTCGAGCAGTACTTC
NA	TRBV20-1	17	TRBD2	TRBJ2-2	CSAGDDRLAGAPGELFF	TGCAGTGCTGGAGACGACCGACTAGCGGGAGCTCCCGGGGAGCTGTTTTTT
medium-sized	TRBV7-9	16	NA	TRBJ1-2	CASSQLGTDLNYGHTF	TGTGCCAGCAGTCAACTTGGGACGGATCTTAACTATGGCCACACCTTC
many	TRBV20-1	13	TRBD1	TRBJ1-3	CSVRGAAGNTIYF	TGCAGTGTCAGGGGGGCCGCGGGAAACACCATATATTTT
medium-sized	TRBV29-1	15	TRBD2	TRBJ2-1	CSVRGAGGNWNEQFF	TGCAGCGTCCGGGGCGCGGGAGGTAATTGGAATGAGCAGTTCTTC
many	TRBV5-5	14	NA	TRBJ2-3	CASSLVPEADTQYF	TGTGCCAGCAGCTTGGTCCCAGAAGCAGATACGCAGTATTTT
medium-sized	TRBV12-3/TRBV12-4	14	TRBD2	TRBJ2-1	CASSLAGGYNEQFF	TGTGCCAGCAGTTTAGCGGGAGGGTACAATGAGCAGTTCTTC
large	TRBV6-2/TRBV6-3	13	NA	TRBJ1-5	CASSLDGNQPQHF	TGTGCCAGCAGTTTGGACGGAAATCAGCCCCAGCATTTT
medium-sized	TRBV28	15	NA	TRBJ2-2	CASSLMRRITGELFF	TGTGCCAGCAGTTTAATGCGGAGGATTACCGGGGAGCTGTTTTTT
NA	TRBV18	14	NA	TRBJ2-1	CASSPGGGIDEQFF	TGTGCCAGCTCACCAGGGGGTGGTATCGATGAGCAGTTCTTC
many	TRBV10-3	13	NA	TRBJ2-7	CAINDRSSYEQYF	TGTGCCATCAACGACAGGAGTTCCTACGAGCAGTACTTC
NA	TRBV19	16	NA	TRBJ2-6	CASSIGQSSGANVLTF	TGTGCCAGTAGTATTGGCCAGAGCTCTGGGGCCAACGTCCTGACTTTC
NA	TRBV10-3	13	TRBD2	TRBJ2-1	CATSSGSYNEQFF	TGTGCCACCTCTAGCGGGAGTTACAATGAGCAGTTCTTC
many	TRBV5-1	14	TRBD1	TRBJ2-7	CASMGGDRPYEQYF	TGCGCCAGCATGGGCGGGGACAGGCCCTACGAGCAGTACTTC
medium-sized	TRBV4-3	17	TRBD2	TRBJ2-1	CASSRGLARSSYNEQFF	TGCGCCAGCAGCAGGGGACTAGCGCGGAGCTCCTACAATGAGCAGTTCTTC
NA	TRBV7-2	13	NA	TRBJ2-2	CASSLGGAGELFF	TGTGCCAGCAGCTTAGGGGGGGCCGGGGAGCTGTTTTTT
NA	TRBV4-2	11	NA	TRBJ2-2	CASTNSGELFF	TGTGCCAGCACCAACAGCGGGGAGCTGTTTTTT
medium-sized	TRBV29-1	13	NA	TRBJ2-1	CSVERGVYNEQFF	TGCAGCGTTGAGAGGGGCGTTTACAATGAGCAGTTCTTC
NA	TRBV9	15	TRBD2	TRBJ2-6	CASSVVSGKPNVLTF	TGTGCCAGCAGCGTAGTTAGCGGGAAACCCAACGTCCTGACTTTC
many	TRBV20-1	16	TRBD1	TRBJ1-5	CSARELNRGTVQPQHF	TGCAGTGCTAGAGAGTTGAACAGGGGAACTGTTCAGCCCCAGCATTTT
NA	TRBV14	14	NA	TRBJ2-2	CASSHSRSTGELFF	TGTGCCAGCAGCCACTCCCGGTCCACCGGGGAGCTGTTTTTT
many	TRBV29-1	13	TRBD2	TRBJ2-1	CSTGLAGLNEQFF	TGCAGCACGGGACTAGCGGGTCTGAATGAGCAGTTCTTC
medium-sized	TRBV12-3/TRBV12-4	13	NA	TRBJ1-1	CASSLSVYTEAFF	TGTGCCAGCAGCCTCAGCGTGTACACTGAAGCTTTCTTT